This T cell receptor beta chain derives from a study of response to subunit inactivated influenza vaccine (dated by TCRdb to the late 2010s). As for the study more broadly: Deep quantitative T cell receptor repertoire profiling was used in the study to track responses to a trivalent subunit inactivated influenza vaccine. General findings and caveats noted by the study authors: It was suggested by the authors that each seasonal influenza vaccination may recruit only a limited number of new T cells.

This clonotype was picked up a small number of times. The target of this receptor is not known. Base qualities were left out, and no much larger clone turns up one base away. The library came from RT-PCR. The listed sequencing device is Illumina HiSeq 2500. The public reads were quality trimmed at Q25 with fastp and then assembled into clones with MiXCR by TCRdb, keeping productive beta chains. Records with the same CDR3 protein are collapsed into one entry carrying the most frequent genes and DNA. In this sample the table shows about 310,000 distinct CDR3 sequences, 20% to 25% of which occur a single time. The top ten clonotypes cover roughly a tenth of the sample. Source: PBMCs from blood, taken less than 22 months after vaccination. This receptor was identified in a man in his fifties or sixties who received an inactivated influenza vaccine. Donor details come from another sample of the same person, matched by shared clones.

The CDR3 corresponds to CASSFGNRGAGGYTF. The sequence in DNA is TGTGCCAGCAGTTTCGGAAACAGGGGTGCTGGTGGCTACACCTTC. The chain couples TRBV12-3 or TRBV12-4 to TRBJ1-2; 7 junctional bases match TRBD1. There are 15 amino acids in the CDR3, from cysteine to phenylalanine inclusive. The only DNA kept is the CDR3, 45 bases in frame from the first base. V is pruned by 3 bases and J by 7 bases, leaving 11 bases of the junction without a gene match.